This TCR beta chain was recorded in a study of shared clonotypes between healthy human individuals. Whole-study context: The donors, a couple of women and three men, were aged 18 to 49.

This clone was recorded only once. Its antigen is not identified. CD45RO-negative cells were positively selected for CCR7, leaving out terminally differentiated effector memory CD45RA+ cells. General study points: Several donors had around 5% of their naive CD4 clonotypes in common. Generation probabilities were higher for clonotypes shared across all four sorted-subset donors than for unshared ones.

Assay: immunoSEQ multiplex PCR; the TCRdb copy retains only in-frame clones and omits some. The data hold about 820,000 clones, with 92% observed a single time. CDR1 and CDR2 (germline): PRHDT, FYEKMQ (reference sequence). Trimming took 4 bases from V and 3 from J, leaving 15 bases between them. There are 15 residues in the CDR3. The source of this sequence is a man aged 25 to 45 in good health. This chain connects TRBV13 to TRBJ2-5, with D perhaps TRBD1 (6 bases). What was sequenced was naive CD8+ T cells sorted from blood. CDR3 residues: CASSSAKRTEETQYF. As DNA, the CDR3 is TGTGCCAGCAGCTCCGCAAAGCGGACAGAAGAGACCCAGTACTTC. Filled out from reference TRBV13 and TRBJ2-5, the complete variable domain reads AAGVIQSPRHLIKEKRETATLKCYPIPRHDTVYWYQQGPGQDPQFLISFYEKMQSDKGSIPDRFSAQQFSDYHSELNMSSLELGDSALYFCASSSAKRTEETQYFGPGTRLLVL.